This T cell receptor (beta chain) stems from a study of memory CD4+ T cells and cytomegalovirus serostatus. The sort gate was single viable CD3+CD4+CD8-CD45RO+ cells for memory CD4+ T cells. Under the authors' procedure: After removing out-of-frame reads, around 2,000,000 distinct TCRbeta sequences remained. Generated by immunoSEQ multiplex PCR, the TCRdb table keeps only in-frame clones and is missing some. The DNA was the basis for D and trimming; V, J and clone size are from that table. The table includes about 48,000 clones, around 80% detected once. Germline loops: CDR1 SGHRS, CDR2 YFSETQ. This CDR3 region has 16 residues. Trimming stripped 5 bases from V and 0 bases from J, with 15 bases between.

Sequencing was performed on memory CD4+ T cells from blood. This clonotype was sampled from an adult in good health and CMV-seronegative. V usage is TRBV5-1 and J usage is TRBJ1-3; D unclear. The CDR3 sequence is CASSPMTESSGNTIYF. CDR3 coding DNA: TGCGCCAGCAGTCCTATGACGGAGAGCTCTGGAAACACCATATATTTT.